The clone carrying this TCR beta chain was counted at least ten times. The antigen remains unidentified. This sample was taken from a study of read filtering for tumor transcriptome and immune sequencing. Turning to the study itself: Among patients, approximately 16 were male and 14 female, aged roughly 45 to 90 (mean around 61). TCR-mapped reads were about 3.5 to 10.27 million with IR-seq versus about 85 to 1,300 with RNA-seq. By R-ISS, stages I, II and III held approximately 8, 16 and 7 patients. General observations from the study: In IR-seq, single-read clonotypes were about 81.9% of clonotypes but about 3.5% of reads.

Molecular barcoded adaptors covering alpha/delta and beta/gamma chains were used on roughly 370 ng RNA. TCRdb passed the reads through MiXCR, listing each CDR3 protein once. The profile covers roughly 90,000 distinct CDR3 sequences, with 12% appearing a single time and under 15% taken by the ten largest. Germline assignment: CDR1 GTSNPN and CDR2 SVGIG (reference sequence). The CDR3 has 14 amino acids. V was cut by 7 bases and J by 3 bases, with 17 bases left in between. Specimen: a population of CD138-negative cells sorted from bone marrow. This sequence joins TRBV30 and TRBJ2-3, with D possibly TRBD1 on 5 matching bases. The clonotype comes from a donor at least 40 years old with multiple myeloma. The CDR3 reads CAFQQDFLTDTQYF. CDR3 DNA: TGTGCCTTCCAACAGGATTTTTTGACAGATACGCAGTATTTT. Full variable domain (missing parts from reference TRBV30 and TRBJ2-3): SQTIHQWPATLVQPVGSPLSLECTVEGTSNPNLYWYRQAAGRGLQLLFYSVGIGQISSEVPQNLSASRPQDRQFILSSKKLLLSDSGFYLCAFQQDFLTDTQYFGPGTRLTVL.